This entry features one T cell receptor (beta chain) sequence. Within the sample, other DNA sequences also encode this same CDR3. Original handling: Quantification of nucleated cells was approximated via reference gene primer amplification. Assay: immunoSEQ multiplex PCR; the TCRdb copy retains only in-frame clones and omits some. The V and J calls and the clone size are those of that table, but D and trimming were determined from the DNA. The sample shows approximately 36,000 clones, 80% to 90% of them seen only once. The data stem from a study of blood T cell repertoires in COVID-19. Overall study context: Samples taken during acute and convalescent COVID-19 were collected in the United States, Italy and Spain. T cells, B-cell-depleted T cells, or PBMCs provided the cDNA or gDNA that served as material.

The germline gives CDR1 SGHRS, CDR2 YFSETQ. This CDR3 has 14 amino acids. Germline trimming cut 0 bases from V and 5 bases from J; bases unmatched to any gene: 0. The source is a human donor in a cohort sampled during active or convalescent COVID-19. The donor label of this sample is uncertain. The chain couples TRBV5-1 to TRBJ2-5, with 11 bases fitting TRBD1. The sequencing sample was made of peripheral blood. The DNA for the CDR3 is TGCGCCAGCAGCTTGGGGGACAGGGGGGAGACCCAGTACTTC. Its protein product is CASSLGDRGETQYF.